What follows are 16 T cell receptor beta chains derived from one specimen sequenced in a study of Ad26.COV2.S vaccination and SARS-CoV-2 variants. The assay was immunoSEQ multiplex PCR, and TCRdb's table has in-frame clones only and misses some. The sample lists about 350,000 clones, approximately 86% seen once, with around 11% in the top ten. Treatment defined: 19 received Ad26.COV2.S at low or high dose, single or two shots; about 5 received placebo; per-sample allocation not given. Sampling happened 63 days after the first vaccine or placebo injection. The material was peripheral blood, obtained in a trial of Ad26.COV2.S vaccine versus placebo. The receptors were sampled from a person aged 18-65 years who received the Ad26.COV2.S COVID-19 vaccine or a placebo.

The chain combines TRBV7-2 with TRBJ1-2, with D possibly being TRBD1 (6 bases). The germline V gene has CDR1 SGHTA and CDR2 FQGNSA. CDR3 length: 14 residues. The V end was cut by 5 bases, the J end by 4 bases, with 14 bases between. The CDR3 DNA reads as TGTGCCAGCAGCCCGTGGACAGCTAGCTATGGCTACACCTTC. Its protein is CASSPWTASYGYTF.

This chain connects TRBV3-1 (or the pseudogene TRBV3-2) to TRBJ1-3; TRBD1 is a possible D gene (6 bases). CDR1 is LGHDT, CDR2 YNNKEL, per germline (reference sequence). V dropped 4 bases and J dropped 0 bases, with 13 bases sitting between them. There are 16 residues in the CDR3. Here the CDR3 reads CASSLSTGSSGNTIYF. The CDR3 DNA reads as TGTGCCAGCAGCCTCTCGACAGGTTCCTCTGGAAACACCATATATTTT.

The chain carries TRBV4-2 and TRBJ1-5; D is unclear. There are 14 residues in the CDR3. Germline V lookup: CDR1 LGHNA, CDR2 YNFKEQ. V shed 1 base and J shed 5 bases, with 9 bases lying between them. The CDR3 DNA follows: TGTGCCAGCAGCCAAGGGGAAGGCGATCAGCCCCAGCATTTT. This sequence encodes CASSQGEGDQPQHF.

This chain connects TRBV19 to TRBJ1-4; D not certain. The CDR3 is 15 residues long. V was clipped by 7 bases and J by 0 bases, with 12 bases between them. CDR1 is LNHDA and CDR2 is SQIVND in the germline V gene (reference sequence). The CDR3 DNA sequence: TGTGCCAGTAACCACCGGGCCGCAACTAATGAAAAACTGTTTTTT. It encodes CASNHRAATNEKLFF.

The CDR3 reads CASSQGFGRGGYYEQYF. In DNA form, the CDR3 reads TGCGCCAGCAGCCAAGGTTTCGGGCGGGGCGGGTACTACGAGCAGTACTTC. The chain couples TRBV4-1 to TRBJ2-7, with a weak D call TRBD2 (6 bases). V was clipped by 1 base and J by 3 bases, with 19 bases between them. The CDR3 has 17 residues. In germline, CDR1 is MGHRA, CDR2 YSYEKL.

The chain carries TRBV19 and TRBJ1-1, with D unclear. The CDR3 contains 14 residues. Trimming left V 10 bases short and J 3 bases short, with 18 bases between. The V gene's germline CDR1 is LNHDA and CDR2 SQIVND (reference sequence). DNA of the CDR3: TGTGCCACCTCATCGGGTACGAGATACACTGAAGCTTTCTTT. Its translation: CATSSGTRYTEAFF.

V gene TRBV5-4 combines with J gene TRBJ2-7, with 8 nucleotides matching TRBD2. Germline V lookup: CDR1 SGHNT, CDR2 YYREEE (reference sequence). This CDR3 has 16 residues. V gave up 4 bases and J gave up 0 bases; unmatched junction bases: 9. The CDR3 loop is CASSPELAASSYEQYF. CDR3 coding DNA: TGTGCCAGCAGCCCGGAACTAGCGGCGAGCTCCTACGAGCAGTACTTC.

This clone was counted between two and nine times. V usage is TRBV24-1 and J usage is TRBJ2-4; tentative D call: TRBD1 (6 bases). Trimming pared 6 bases from V and 0 bases from J, leaving 14 bases between. CDR3 length equals 16 residues. Germline V CDR1 and CDR2: KGHDR, SFDVKD. CDR3 bases: TGTGCCACCAGTTCTGGACAGACCCTAGCCAAAAACATTCAGTACTTC. Translation gives CATSSGQTLAKNIQYF.

This rearrangement joins TRBV5-4 to TRBJ2-2; the match to TRBD2 covers 11 bases. V gave up 3 bases and J gave up 5 bases; unmatched junction bases: 15. The CDR3 has 19 amino acids. CDR1 and CDR2 (germline): SGHNT, YYREEE (reference sequence). CDR3 DNA sequence: TGTGCCAGCAGCTCGGGGGGTGGCCTAGCGGGAGGACGGACCGGGGAGCTGTTTTTT. The encoded protein is CASSSGGGLAGGRTGELFF.

CDR3 amino acids: CASSDRLEAFF. The CDR3 region has the DNA TGCGCCAGCAGTGATCGCCTAGAAGCTTTCTTT. V and J are TRBV10-2 and TRBJ1-1; D unclear. The CDR3 sequence is 11 residues long. Looked up from germline, CDR1 is WSHSY and CDR2 is SAAADI. The V end lost 3 bases, the J end lost 8 bases, and 7 bases lay between the germline ends.

The chain employs TRBV5-1 and TRBJ2-1; tentative D call: TRBD2 (5 bases). The CDR3 consists of 15 residues. The V end lost 4 bases, the J end lost 4 bases, and 15 bases lay between the germline ends. Germline V CDR1 and CDR2: SGHRS, YFSETQ. The CDR3 region is CASSPQNGEYNEQFF. For the CDR3, the DNA is TGCGCCAGCAGCCCCCAGAACGGGGAGTACAATGAGCAGTTCTTC.

The CDR3 reads CASTTGVGGTEAFF. CDR3 in DNA: TGTGCCAGCACGACCGGGGTGGGGGGCACTGAAGCTTTCTTT. The rearrangement uses TRBV7-2 and TRBJ1-1; a possible D gene is TRBD1 (5 bases). This CDR3 has 14 amino acids. Germline CDR1 SGHTA, CDR2 FQGNSA. The V and J ends lost 7 bases and 4 bases respectively, with 16 bases between them.

The V gene is TRBV10-3, the J gene TRBJ2-1; D perhaps matches TRBD2 (6 bases). V dropped 0 bases and J dropped 7 bases, with 16 bases sitting between them. The CDR3 sequence is 16 residues long. CDR1 is ENHRY and CDR2 is SYGVKD in the germline V gene. CDR3 in amino acids: CAISESRGAAGNEQFF. The CDR3 DNA sequence: TGTGCCATCAGTGAGTCGCGGGGTGCCGCAGGGAATGAGCAGTTCTTC.

A remark on this clone: The same CDR3 also results from other DNA sequences found in this sample. V is TRBV18 and J is TRBJ2-7; the match to TRBD1 covers 7 bases. The CDR3 is made up of 14 amino acids. Germline V gene data show CDR1 as KGHSH and CDR2 as LQKENI. J lost 1 base, V lost 1 base, and 1 base had no gene match. The CDR3 protein is CASSPRQGSYEQYF. CDR3 nucleotide sequence: TGTGCCAGCTCACCACGACAGGGTTCCTACGAGCAGTACTTC.

A single count supports this clone. CDR3 sequence: CASSFNARETQYF. The CDR3 DNA is TGTGCCAGCTCATTTAACGCTCGGGAGACCCAGTACTTC. The chain uses TRBV18 and TRBJ2-5; D gene ambiguous. From germline, CDR1 is KGHSH and CDR2 LQKENI. Trimming cost V 5 bases and J 5 bases, with 12 bases left between them. The CDR3 sequence is 13 residues long.

The chain joins TRBV6-2 or TRBV6-3 to TRBJ1-4; no reliable D call. The CDR3 runs 15 residues. CDR1 MNHEY and CDR2 SVGEGT come from the germline V gene. V dropped 4 bases and J dropped 8 bases, with 17 bases sitting between them. The CDR3 reads CASSSPGTIGEKLFF. Here the CDR3 DNA reads TGTGCCAGCAGTTCACCGGGCACAATAGGGGAAAAACTGTTTTTT.